One sample yielded the 25 T cell receptor beta chains listed below, sequenced in a study of T-cell memory formation after mild COVID-19. TCRdb called the 5' RACE reads again in MiXCR, with one record for every CDR3 protein. The sample yields around 100,000 distinct CDR3 sequences, about 24% seen once. The sample taken for sequencing was PBMCs or a T cell subset sorted from them (not recorded which). The source of these receptors is a young man who had mild COVID-19 (a few samples of this study predate the infection). Cell type and time point are not known.

The V gene is TRBV6-5, the J gene TRBJ2-2, with D unclear. CDR3 length: 12 residues. Trimming shortened V by 2 bases and J by 7 bases, and 5 bases separated the two germline ends. CDR1 and CDR2 from the germline V gene are MNHEY and SVGAGI. The CDR3 is CASSYNSGELFF. In nucleotides, the CDR3 is TGTGCCAGCAGTTACAATAGCGGGGAGCTGTTTTTT.

In its sample, this clonotype was seen a few times. This chain uses TRBV4-1 with TRBJ2-5, with D possibly TRBD2 on 7 matching bases. The V end lost 0 bases, the J end lost 2 bases, and 10 bases lay between the germline ends. Germline V gene data show CDR1 as MGHRA and CDR2 as YSYEKL. CDR3 length equals 15 residues. The CDR3 loop is CASSQEGGAQETQYF. CDR3 nucleotides: TGCGCCAGCAGCCAAGAGGGGGGGGCGCAAGAGACCCAGTACTTC.

The chain links TRBV3-1 to TRBJ2-7, with TRBD1 identical over 7 bases. The CDR3 covers 15 residues. Losses at the gene ends were 4 bases for V and 0 bases for J; bases not matched to a gene: 6. CDR1 is LGHDT, CDR2 YNNKEL, per germline (reference sequence). The CDR3 spells CASSRGWTGSYEQYF. The CDR3 region has the DNA TGTGCCAGCAGCCGGGGCTGGACAGGCTCCTACGAGCAGTACTTC.

V usage is TRBV12-3 or TRBV12-4 and J usage is TRBJ2-1; TRBD2 matches 14 bases. The CDR3 is 15 amino acids. Germline trimming cut 6 bases from V and 5 bases from J; bases unmatched to any gene: 3. The CDR3, as DNA: TGTGCCAGCAGGACTAGCGGGGGGGAACACAATGAGCAGTTCTTC. Amino acid sequence: CASRTSGGEHNEQFF.

The rearrangement joins TRBV7-9 to TRBJ2-7; TRBD2 might be the D (5 bases). This CDR3 contains 12 residues. Trimming pared 6 bases from V and 6 bases from J, leaving 12 bases between. The germline CDR1 and CDR2 sequences are SEHNR and FQNEAQ (reference sequence). The CDR3 sequence: CASRREGGEQYF. CDR3 nucleotide sequence: TGTGCCAGCAGACGAGAGGGTGGCGAGCAGTACTTC. Full variable domain (missing parts from reference TRBV7-9 and TRBJ2-7): DTGVSQNPRHKITKRGQNVTFRCDPISEHNRLYWYRQTLGQGPEFLTYFQNEAQLEKSRLLSDRFSAERPKGSFSTLEIQRTEQGDSAMYLCASRREGGEQYFGPGTRLTVT.

This sequence joins TRBV7-9 and TRBJ1-2; D ambiguous. The CDR3 is made up of 16 amino acids. The germline V gene has CDR1 SEHNR and CDR2 FQNEAQ (reference sequence). Trimming cost V 1 base and J 0 bases, with 12 bases left between them. CDR3 amino acids: CASSLESRQPNYGYTF. The CDR3 coding sequence is TGTGCCAGCAGCTTAGAGTCCAGGCAGCCTAACTATGGCTACACCTTC.

The chain recombines TRBV29-1 with TRBJ1-2; no clear D. Germline lookup yields CDR1 SQVTM and CDR2 ANQGSEA. The CDR3 spans 14 residues. Trimming took off 1 base at V and 4 bases at J, with 13 bases between the two ends. The CDR3 DNA is TGCAGCGTTGAAGGGTCGACGGGAGTCTATGGCTACACCTTC. Residues: CSVEGSTGVYGYTF. The complete variable domain, with remaining parts taken from reference TRBV29-1 and TRBJ1-2, reads SAVISQKPSRDICQRGTSLTIQCQVDSQVTMMFWYRQQPGQSLTLIATANQGSEATYESGFVIDKFPISRPNLTFSTLTVSNMSPEDSSIYLCSVEGSTGVYGYTFGSGTRLTVV.

V gene TRBV29-1 combines with J gene TRBJ1-2; 8 bases are shared with TRBD1. CDR1 SQVTM and CDR2 ANQGSEA come from the germline V gene. This CDR3 comprises 10 residues. The V segment lost 7 bases and the J segment 10 bases; nucleotides outside the gene matches: 5. CDR3 amino acids: CSAKGQVYTF. The CDR3 DNA reads TGCAGCGCCAAGGGACAGGTCTACACCTTC.

This clonotype was recorded a few times. The CDR3 DNA sequence: TGTGCCAGCAGTCCAACCGATTTATTAGAGACCCAGTACTTC. This codes for CASSPTDLLETQYF. This chain joins TRBV6-5 and TRBJ2-5, with unresolved D. The length of the CDR3 is 14 residues. Trimming removed 5 bases from V and 4 bases from J, with 14 bases in between. Germline V lookup: CDR1 MNHEY, CDR2 SVGAGI.

V gene TRBV28 combines with J gene TRBJ2-3; TRBD2 agrees at 14 bases. This CDR3 has 17 residues. The J segment lost 4 bases and the V segment lost 6 bases, leaving 9 bases of the junction unmatched. Germline V CDR1 and CDR2: MDHEN, SYDVKM. CDR3 bases: TGTGCCAGCAGCCCGGGACTAGCGGGGGCCCCTTCAGATACGCAGTATTTT. It yields the protein CASSPGLAGAPSDTQYF. Full variable domain (missing parts from reference TRBV28 and TRBJ2-3): DVKVTQSSRYLVKRTGEKVFLECVQDMDHENMFWYRQDPGLGLRLIYFSYDVKMKEKGDIPEGYSVSREKKERFSLILESASTNQTSMYLCASSPGLAGAPSDTQYFGPGTRLTVL.

This clonotype has more than one count but fewer than ten. J is TRBJ2-5 and V is TRBV20-1, with D perhaps TRBD1 (6 bases). Germline V lookup: CDR1 DFQATT, CDR2 SNEGSKA (reference sequence). The CDR3 covers 14 residues. The V end lost 6 bases, the J end lost 4 bases, and 18 bases lay between the germline ends. For the CDR3, the DNA is TGCAGTGCCTCAAACAGGGCCCCAGGAGAGACCCAGTACTTC. It encodes CSASNRAPGETQYF.

This clonotype occurred many times. This chain uses TRBV11-2 with TRBJ2-1; possible D gene TRBD2, 5 bases. The CDR3 spans 12 residues. V shed 3 bases and J shed 9 bases, with 9 bases lying between them. CDR1 and CDR2 from the germline V gene are SGHAT and FQNNGV. The CDR3 loop is CASSLGSGEQFF. Written as DNA, the CDR3 is TGTGCCAGCAGCTTGGGGAGCGGTGAGCAGTTCTTC.

This clonotype has more than one count but fewer than ten. This chain connects TRBV9 to TRBJ2-1; the D is unclear. From germline, CDR1 is SGDLS and CDR2 YYNGEE. The CDR3 extends over 11 amino acids. With 3 bases removed from V and 5 bases from J, the gap between germline ends came to 3 bases. The CDR3 region is CASSANNEQFF. The DNA of the CDR3 is TGTGCCAGCAGCGCGAACAATGAGCAGTTCTTC.

This clonotype was observed a few times. The chain couples TRBV14 to TRBJ2-3; D ambiguous. With 3 bases removed from V and 0 bases from J, the gap between germline ends came to 4 bases. This CDR3 spans 13 amino acids. The germline CDR1 and CDR2 sequences are SGHDN and FVKESK. The CDR3: CASSQSSTDTQYF. DNA of the CDR3: TGTGCCAGCAGCCAGTCAAGCACAGATACGCAGTATTTT.

The CDR3 reads CASSLWYGQGAHQPQHF. The CDR3, as DNA: TGTGCCAGCAGTTTATGGTACGGGCAGGGGGCCCATCAGCCCCAGCATTTT. The chain has TRBV27 and TRBJ1-5; the match to TRBD1 covers 8 bases. The germline V gene encodes CDR1 MNHEY and CDR2 SMNVEV (reference sequence). With 1 base clipped from V and 5 bases from J, the junction kept 10 bases outside the gene matches. The CDR3 is made up of 17 amino acids.

A few counts support this clonotype. The chain combines TRBV25-1 with TRBJ2-7, with no clear D. This CDR3 spans 11 amino acids. The V and J ends lost 3 bases and 5 bases respectively, with 5 bases between them. From germline, CDR1 is MGHDK and CDR2 SYGVNS. The CDR3 is CASSEGDEQYV. CDR3 bases: TGTGCCAGCAGTGAGGGCGACGAGCAGTACGTC.

This rearrangement joins TRBV4-1 to TRBJ2-5, with 10 bases fitting TRBD1. The germline gives CDR1 MGHRA, CDR2 YSYEKL. The CDR3 consists of 15 residues. The V segment lost 1 base and the J segment 5 bases; nucleotides outside the gene matches: 4. The CDR3 reads CASSQGTGGIETQYF. The CDR3 DNA sequence: TGCGCCAGCAGCCAAGGGACAGGGGGGATCGAGACCCAGTACTTC.

The chain uses TRBV13 and TRBJ2-1, with 8 bases identical to TRBD2. The ends lost 0 bases at V and 10 bases at J; junction bases unmatched: 8. The CDR3 contains 15 residues. CDR1 and CDR2 from the germline V gene are PRHDT and FYEKMQ (reference sequence). CDR3 in amino acids: CASSLGGGARKEQFF. CDR3 in DNA: TGTGCCAGCAGCTTAGGCGGGGGGGCCCGTAAAGAGCAGTTCTTC.

This clonotype was detected many times. This sequence joins TRBV7-9 and TRBJ2-5, with TRBD2 matching over 8 bases. The CDR3 runs to 16 residues. CDR1 is SEHNR, CDR2 FQNEAQ, per germline (reference sequence). Germline trimming cut 7 bases from V and 5 bases from J; bases unmatched to any gene: 15. CDR3 in DNA: TGTGCCAGCACCCTCCAAGTAGGAGCGGGGGAGGAGACCCAGTACTTC. Amino acid sequence: CASTLQVGAGEETQYF.

This rearrangement joins TRBV28 to TRBJ2-7; 7 bases line up with TRBD2. From germline, CDR1 is MDHEN and CDR2 SYDVKM. The J segment lost 0 bases and the V segment lost 4 bases, leaving 3 bases of the junction unmatched. The CDR3 loop spans 14 amino acids. Here the CDR3 reads CASSSRLASYEQYF. The CDR3 DNA reads as TGTGCCAGCAGTTCCCGACTAGCCTCCTACGAGCAGTACTTC.

This clonotype was seen a handful of times. The chain joins TRBV20-1 to TRBJ2-7; 10 nucleotides agree with TRBD2. The CDR3 sequence is 13 residues long. CDR1 is DFQATT, CDR2 SNEGSKA, per germline (reference sequence). V lost 3 bases to trimming and J lost 3 bases; unmatched junction nucleotides: 2. Here the CDR3 reads CSARGLANYEQYF. The CDR3 DNA is TGCAGTGCTAGGGGACTAGCGAACTACGAGCAGTACTTC.

This chain connects TRBV6-2 or TRBV6-3 to TRBJ2-2; a weak D match, TRBD2 (6 bases). The length of the CDR3 is 16 residues. The V and J ends lost 2 bases and 7 bases respectively, with 17 bases between them. The germline V gene encodes CDR1 MNHEY and CDR2 SVGEGT. CDR3 bases: TGTGCCAGCAGTTACCCCCCAAGACTAGTGGACGGGGAGCTGTTTTTT. This gives the protein CASSYPPRLVDGELFF.

This clonotype was counted only a few times. J is TRBJ2-1 and V is TRBV13; D might be TRBD2 (6 bases). CDR1 is PRHDT, CDR2 FYEKMQ, per germline (reference sequence). This CDR3 is built from 13 residues. V was clipped by 7 bases and J by 8 bases, with 15 bases between them. The CDR3 region has the DNA TGTGCCAGCACCCAAAGGGAGGCGGATGAGCAGTTCTTC. Translated, it gives CASTQREADEQFF.

V usage is TRBV4-2 and J usage is TRBJ1-6; 11 bases line up with TRBD1. Germline CDR1 LGHNA, CDR2 YNFKEQ. After removal of 1 base from V and 10 bases from J, the junction contained 6 bases not matched to a gene. The CDR3 sequence is 16 residues long. The DNA for the CDR3 is TGTGCCAGCAGCCAAGGGACAGGGGGCGAGGGCTCACCCCTCCACTTT. Translated, it gives CASSQGTGGEGSPLHF.

V is TRBV27 and J is TRBJ1-1, with a weak D call TRBD1 (5 bases). V was shortened by 7 bases and J by 0 bases, with 12 bases between the two germline ends. The CDR3 length is 14 residues. The V gene's germline CDR1 is MNHEY and CDR2 SMNVEV (reference sequence). The CDR3: CASMGRQMNTEAFF. CDR3 sequence (DNA): TGTGCCAGCATGGGGCGGCAGATGAACACTGAAGCTTTCTTT.